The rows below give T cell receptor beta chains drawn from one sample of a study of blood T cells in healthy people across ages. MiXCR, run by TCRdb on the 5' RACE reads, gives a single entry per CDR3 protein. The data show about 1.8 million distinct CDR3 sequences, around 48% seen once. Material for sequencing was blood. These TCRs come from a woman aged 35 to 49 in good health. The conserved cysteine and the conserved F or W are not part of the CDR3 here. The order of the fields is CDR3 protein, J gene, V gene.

cdr3_aa: SARGGALDGYT
j_call: TRBJ1-2
v_call: TRBV20-1

cdr3_aa: ASSPPGGVGANVLT
j_call: TRBJ2-6
v_call: TRBV18

cdr3_aa: ASSDRRGSTDTQY
j_call: TRBJ2-3
v_call: TRBV2

cdr3_aa: SVDGRQGTDTQY
j_call: TRBJ2-3
v_call: TRBV29-1

cdr3_aa: ASSRGLAVYNEQY
j_call: TRBJ2-5
v_call: TRBV28

cdr3_aa: ASSPTLANEQF
j_call: TRBJ2-1
v_call: TRBV7-2

cdr3_aa: ASSQERSSSYNEQF
j_call: TRBJ2-1
v_call: TRBV3-1

cdr3_aa: ASSATGWGTEAF
j_call: TRBJ1-1
v_call: TRBV28

cdr3_aa: ASSQDRTYGGAYNEQF
j_call: TRBJ2-1
v_call: TRBV4-3

cdr3_aa: ATSREASGGTDTQY
j_call: TRBJ2-3
v_call: TRBV15

cdr3_aa: ASGRTGVGYT
j_call: TRBJ1-2
v_call: TRBV6-2/TRBV6-3

cdr3_aa: ASSRIDSNQPQH
j_call: TRBJ1-5
v_call: TRBV3-1

cdr3_aa: ASSIRTGNPYNEQF
j_call: TRBJ2-1
v_call: TRBV5-6

cdr3_aa: ASSLEGVTGELF
j_call: TRBJ2-2
v_call: TRBV5-5

cdr3_aa: ASTHGTANSPLH
j_call: TRBJ1-6
v_call: TRBV11-2

cdr3_aa: ASSQGRGTRDYNYGYT
j_call: TRBJ1-2
v_call: TRBV4-3

cdr3_aa: ASSVSGTEAF
j_call: TRBJ1-1
v_call: TRBV6-6

cdr3_aa: ASSYFRAVQETQY
j_call: TRBJ2-5
v_call: TRBV6-2/TRBV6-3

cdr3_aa: SARVGAGSSYEQY
j_call: TRBJ2-7
v_call: TRBV20-1

cdr3_aa: SAQTGTSYEQY
j_call: NA
v_call: TRBV20-1

cdr3_aa: ASSVPRGGTGGSTEAF
j_call: TRBJ1-1
v_call: TRBV25-1

cdr3_aa: ASSLDTSEQY
j_call: TRBJ2-5
v_call: TRBV5-1

cdr3_aa: ASSSSTVGIENEQF
j_call: TRBJ2-1
v_call: TRBV6-1

cdr3_aa: ASSLQGTNEKLF
j_call: TRBJ1-4
v_call: TRBV12-3/TRBV12-4

cdr3_aa: ASSQAGGRFNEQF
j_call: TRBJ2-1
v_call: TRBV14

cdr3_aa: SAGWAEEQY
j_call: TRBJ2-7
v_call: TRBV29-1